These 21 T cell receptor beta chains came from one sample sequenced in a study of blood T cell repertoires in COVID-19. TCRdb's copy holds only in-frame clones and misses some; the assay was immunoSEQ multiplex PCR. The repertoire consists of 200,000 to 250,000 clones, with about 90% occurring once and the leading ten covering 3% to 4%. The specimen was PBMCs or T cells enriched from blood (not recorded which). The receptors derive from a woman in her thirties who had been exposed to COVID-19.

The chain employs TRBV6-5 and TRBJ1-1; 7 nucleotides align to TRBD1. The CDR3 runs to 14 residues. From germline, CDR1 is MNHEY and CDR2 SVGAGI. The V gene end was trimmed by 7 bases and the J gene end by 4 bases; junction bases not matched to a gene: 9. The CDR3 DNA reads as TGTGCCAGCATCATCGGACCAGGGGGCACTGAAGCTTTCTTT. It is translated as CASIIGPGGTEAFF.

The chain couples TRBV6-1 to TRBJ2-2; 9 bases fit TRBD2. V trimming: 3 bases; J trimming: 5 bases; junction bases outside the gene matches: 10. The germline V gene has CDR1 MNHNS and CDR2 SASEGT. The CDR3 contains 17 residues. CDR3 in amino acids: CASSDYLAGTRTGELFF. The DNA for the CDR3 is TGTGCCAGCAGTGACTACCTAGCGGGGACAAGGACCGGGGAGCTGTTTTTT.

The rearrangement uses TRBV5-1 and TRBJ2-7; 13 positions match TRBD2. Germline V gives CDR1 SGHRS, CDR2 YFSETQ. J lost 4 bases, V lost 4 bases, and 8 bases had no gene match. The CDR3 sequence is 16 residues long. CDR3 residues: CASSPQTSGRRYEQYF. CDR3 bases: TGCGCCAGCAGCCCACAGACTAGCGGGAGGAGGTACGAGCAGTACTTC. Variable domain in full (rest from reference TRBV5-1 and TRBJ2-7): KAGVTQTPRYLIKTRGQQVTLSCSPISGHRSVSWYQQTPGQGLQFLFEYFSETQRNKGNFPGRFSGRQFSNSRSEMNVSTLELGDSALYLCASSPQTSGRRYEQYFGPGTRLTVT.

Here the CDR3 DNA reads TGTGCCAGCAGCTTCTTAGGACAGGGGGCGGCGGAGACCCAGTACTTC. Protein product: CASSFLGQGAAETQYF. V usage is TRBV11-2 and J usage is TRBJ2-5; 11 nucleotides line up with TRBD1. The CDR3 length is 16 residues. J lost 5 bases, V lost 3 bases, and 8 bases had no gene match. From germline, CDR1 is SGHAT and CDR2 FQNNGV.

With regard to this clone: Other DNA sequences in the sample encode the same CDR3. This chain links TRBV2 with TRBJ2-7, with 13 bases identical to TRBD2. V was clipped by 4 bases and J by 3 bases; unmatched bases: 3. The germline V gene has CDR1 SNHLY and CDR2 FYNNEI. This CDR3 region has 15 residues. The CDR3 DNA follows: TGTGCCAGCAGTGGCCGGACTAGCGGGAGCTACGAGCAGTACTTC. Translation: CASSGRTSGSYEQYF. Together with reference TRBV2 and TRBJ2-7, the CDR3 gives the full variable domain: EPEVTQTPSHQVTQMGQEVILRCVPISNHLYFYWYRQILGQKVEFLVSFYNNEISEKSEIFDDQFSVERPDGSNFTLKIRSTKLEDSAMYFCASSGRTSGSYEQYFGPGTRLTVT.

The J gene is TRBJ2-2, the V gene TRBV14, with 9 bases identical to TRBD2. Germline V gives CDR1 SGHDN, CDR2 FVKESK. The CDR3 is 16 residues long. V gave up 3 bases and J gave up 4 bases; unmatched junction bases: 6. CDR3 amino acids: CASSQGTSIVTGELFF. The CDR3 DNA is TGTGCCAGCAGCCAGGGGACTAGCATTGTCACCGGGGAGCTGTTTTTT.

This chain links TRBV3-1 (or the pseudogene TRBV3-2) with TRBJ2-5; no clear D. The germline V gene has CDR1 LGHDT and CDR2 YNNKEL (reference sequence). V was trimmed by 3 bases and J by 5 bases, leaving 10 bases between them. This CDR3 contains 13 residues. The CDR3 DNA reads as TGTGCCAGCAGCCATGGGCTTCGGGAGACCCAGTACTTC. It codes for CASSHGLRETQYF.

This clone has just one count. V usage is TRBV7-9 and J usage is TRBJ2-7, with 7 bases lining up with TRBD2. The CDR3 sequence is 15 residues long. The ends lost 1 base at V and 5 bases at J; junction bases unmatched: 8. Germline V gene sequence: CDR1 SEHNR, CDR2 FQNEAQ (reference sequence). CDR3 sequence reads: CASSLGEGRIHEQYF. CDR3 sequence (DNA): TGTGCCAGCAGCTTAGGGGAGGGTAGGATCCACGAGCAGTACTTC.

CDR3 in amino acids: CASSHGQTEAFF. CDR3 DNA: TGCGCCAGCAGCCATGGACAGACTGAAGCTTTCTTT. J is TRBJ1-1 and V is TRBV5-1; possibly TRBD1 for D (6 bases). The germline V and J ends were trimmed by 4 bases and 5 bases, with 9 bases remaining between them. The CDR3 spans 12 residues. CDR1 is SGHRS, CDR2 YFSETQ, per germline. Complete variable domain (other parts from reference TRBV5-1 and TRBJ1-1): KAGVTQTPRYLIKTRGQQVTLSCSPISGHRSVSWYQQTPGQGLQFLFEYFSETQRNKGNFPGRFSGRQFSNSRSEMNVSTLELGDSALYLCASSHGQTEAFFGQGTRLTVV.

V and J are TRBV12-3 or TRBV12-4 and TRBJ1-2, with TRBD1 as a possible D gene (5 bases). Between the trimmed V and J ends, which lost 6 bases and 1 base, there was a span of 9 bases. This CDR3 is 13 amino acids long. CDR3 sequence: CASSGDSNYGYTF. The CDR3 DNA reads TGTGCCAGCAGCGGCGACAGTAACTATGGCTACACCTTC.

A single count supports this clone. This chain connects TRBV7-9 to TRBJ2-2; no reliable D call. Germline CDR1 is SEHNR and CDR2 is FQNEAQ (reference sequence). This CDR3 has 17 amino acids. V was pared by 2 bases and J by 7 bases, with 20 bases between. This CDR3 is CASSLTPRGYHGGELFF. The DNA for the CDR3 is TGTGCCAGCAGCTTAACCCCTCGAGGCTATCATGGCGGGGAGCTGTTTTTT.

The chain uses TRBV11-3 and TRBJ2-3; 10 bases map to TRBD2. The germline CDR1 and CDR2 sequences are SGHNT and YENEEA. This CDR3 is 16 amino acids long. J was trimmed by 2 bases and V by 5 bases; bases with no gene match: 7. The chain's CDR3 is CASSRGTSEYTDTQYF. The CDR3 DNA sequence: TGTGCCAGCAGCCGCGGGACTAGCGAGTACACAGATACGCAGTATTTT.

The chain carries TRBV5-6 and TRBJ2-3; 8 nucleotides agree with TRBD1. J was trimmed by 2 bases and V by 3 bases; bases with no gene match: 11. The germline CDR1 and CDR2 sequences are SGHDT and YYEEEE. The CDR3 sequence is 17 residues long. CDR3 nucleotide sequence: TGTGCCAGCAGCTCTCCTTTAACGGGACAGGTCACAGATACGCAGTATTTT. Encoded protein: CASSSPLTGQVTDTQYF.

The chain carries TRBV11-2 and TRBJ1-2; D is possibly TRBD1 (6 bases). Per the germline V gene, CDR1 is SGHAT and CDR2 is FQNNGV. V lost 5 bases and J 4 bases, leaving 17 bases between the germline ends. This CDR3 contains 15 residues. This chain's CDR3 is CASSPDRTYGYGYTF. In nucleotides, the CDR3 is TGTGCCAGCAGCCCTGACAGGACGTATGGCTATGGCTACACCTTC.

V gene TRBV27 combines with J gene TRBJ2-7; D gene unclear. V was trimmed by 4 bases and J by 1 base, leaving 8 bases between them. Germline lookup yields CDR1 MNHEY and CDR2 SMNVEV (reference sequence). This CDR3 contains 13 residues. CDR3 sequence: CASSSDTSYEQYF. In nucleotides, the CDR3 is TGTGCCAGCAGTTCAGACACTTCCTACGAGCAGTACTTC.

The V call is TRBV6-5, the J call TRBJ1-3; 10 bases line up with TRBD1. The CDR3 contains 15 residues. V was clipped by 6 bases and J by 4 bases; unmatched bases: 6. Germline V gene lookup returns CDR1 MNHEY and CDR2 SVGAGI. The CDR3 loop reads CASRSGTGVGNTIYF. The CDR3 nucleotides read TGTGCCAGCAGGTCCGGGACAGGGGTCGGAAACACCATATATTTT.

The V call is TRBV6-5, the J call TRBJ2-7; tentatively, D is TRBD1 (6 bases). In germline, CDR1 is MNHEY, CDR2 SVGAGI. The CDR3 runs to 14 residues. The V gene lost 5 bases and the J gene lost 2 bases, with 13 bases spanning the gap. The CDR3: CASSPTGSPYEQYF. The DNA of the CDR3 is TGTGCCAGCAGTCCGACAGGTTCACCCTACGAGCAGTACTTC.

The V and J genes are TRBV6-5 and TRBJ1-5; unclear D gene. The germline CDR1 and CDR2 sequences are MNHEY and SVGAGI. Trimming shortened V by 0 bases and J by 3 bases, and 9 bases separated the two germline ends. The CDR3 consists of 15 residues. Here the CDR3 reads CASSYSARSNQPQHF. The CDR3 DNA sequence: TGTGCCAGCAGTTACTCCGCACGGTCCAATCAGCCCCAGCATTTT.

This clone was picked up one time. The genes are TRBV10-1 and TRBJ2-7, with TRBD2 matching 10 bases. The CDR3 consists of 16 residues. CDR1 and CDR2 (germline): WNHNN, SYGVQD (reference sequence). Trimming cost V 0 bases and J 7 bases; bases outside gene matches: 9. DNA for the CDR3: TGCGCCAGCAGTGAGTCGAAAGCGGGAGGGCCCGATGAGCAGTACTTC. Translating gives CASSESKAGGPDEQYF.

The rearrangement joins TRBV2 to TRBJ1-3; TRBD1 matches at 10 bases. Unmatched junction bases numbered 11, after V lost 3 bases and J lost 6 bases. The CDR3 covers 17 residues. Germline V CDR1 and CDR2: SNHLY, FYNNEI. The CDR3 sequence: CASSDPRDRGVSNTIYF. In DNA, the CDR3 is TGTGCCAGCAGTGACCCCCGGGACAGGGGAGTCTCAAACACCATATATTTT.

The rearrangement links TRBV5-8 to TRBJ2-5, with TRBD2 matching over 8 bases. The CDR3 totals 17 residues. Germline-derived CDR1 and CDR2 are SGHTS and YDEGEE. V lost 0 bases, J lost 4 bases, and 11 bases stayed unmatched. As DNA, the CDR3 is TGTGCCAGCAGCTTGGAGAGTTCTTCCCTAGCGGGAGAGACCCAGTACTTC. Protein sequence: CASSLESSSLAGETQYF.